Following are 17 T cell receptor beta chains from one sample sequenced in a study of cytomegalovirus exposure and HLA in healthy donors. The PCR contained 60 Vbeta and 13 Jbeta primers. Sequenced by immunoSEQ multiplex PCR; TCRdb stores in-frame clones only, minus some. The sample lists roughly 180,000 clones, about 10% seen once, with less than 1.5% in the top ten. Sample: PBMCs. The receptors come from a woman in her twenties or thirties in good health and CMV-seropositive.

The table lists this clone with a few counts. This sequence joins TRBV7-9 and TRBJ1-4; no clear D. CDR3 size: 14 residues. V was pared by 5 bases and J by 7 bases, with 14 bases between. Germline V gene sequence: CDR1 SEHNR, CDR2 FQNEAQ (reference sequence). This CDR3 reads CASSAKLRGEKLFF. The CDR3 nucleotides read TGTGCCAGCAGCGCCAAGCTCCGGGGTGAAAAACTGTTTTTT.

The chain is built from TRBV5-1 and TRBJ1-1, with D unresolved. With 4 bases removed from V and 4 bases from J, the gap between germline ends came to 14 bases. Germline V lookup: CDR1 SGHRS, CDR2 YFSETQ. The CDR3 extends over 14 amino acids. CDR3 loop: CASSPVRGGTEAFF. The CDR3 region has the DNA TGCGCCAGCAGCCCGGTGCGTGGAGGCACTGAAGCTTTCTTT.

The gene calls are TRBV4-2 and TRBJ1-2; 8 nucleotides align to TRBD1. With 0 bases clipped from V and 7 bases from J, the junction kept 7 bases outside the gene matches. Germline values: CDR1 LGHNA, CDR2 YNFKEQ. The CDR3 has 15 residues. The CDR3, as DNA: TGTGCCAGCAGCCAAGAATTTGGACAGGGTCTTGGCTACACCTTC. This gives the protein CASSQEFGQGLGYTF.

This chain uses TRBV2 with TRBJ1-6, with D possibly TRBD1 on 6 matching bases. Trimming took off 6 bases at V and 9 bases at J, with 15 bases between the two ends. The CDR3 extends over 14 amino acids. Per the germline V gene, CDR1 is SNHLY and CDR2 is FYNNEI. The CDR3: CASRRGHVGSPLHF. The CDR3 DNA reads TGTGCCAGCAGAAGGGGACATGTGGGTTCACCCCTCCACTTT.

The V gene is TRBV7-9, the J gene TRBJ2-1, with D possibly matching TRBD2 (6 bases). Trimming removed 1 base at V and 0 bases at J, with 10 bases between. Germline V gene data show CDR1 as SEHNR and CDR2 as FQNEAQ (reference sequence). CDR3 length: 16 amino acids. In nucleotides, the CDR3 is TGTGCCAGCAGCTTAGACGGAGCGGGCTCCTACAATGAGCAGTTCTTC. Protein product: CASSLDGAGSYNEQFF.

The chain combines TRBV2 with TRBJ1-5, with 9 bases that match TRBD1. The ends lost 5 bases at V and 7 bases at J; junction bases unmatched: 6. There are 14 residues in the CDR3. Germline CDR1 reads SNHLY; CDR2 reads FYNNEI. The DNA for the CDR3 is TGTGCCAGCAGTCCTACAGGGGGCGGGCAGCCCCAGCATTTT. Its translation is CASSPTGGGQPQHF.

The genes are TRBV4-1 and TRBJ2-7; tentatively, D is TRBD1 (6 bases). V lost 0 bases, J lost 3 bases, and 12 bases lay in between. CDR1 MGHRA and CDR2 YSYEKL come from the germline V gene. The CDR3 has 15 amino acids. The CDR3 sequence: CASSQDGRQDYEQYF. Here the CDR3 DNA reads TGCGCCAGCAGCCAAGATGGGAGACAGGACTACGAGCAGTACTTC.

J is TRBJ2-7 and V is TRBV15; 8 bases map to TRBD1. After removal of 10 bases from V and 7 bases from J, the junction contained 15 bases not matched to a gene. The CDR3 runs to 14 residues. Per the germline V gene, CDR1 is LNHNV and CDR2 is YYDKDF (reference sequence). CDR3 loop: CAIPLVPTGEEQYF. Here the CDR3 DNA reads TGTGCCATACCACTTGTCCCGACAGGGGAGGAGCAGTACTTC. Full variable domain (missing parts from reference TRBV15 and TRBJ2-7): DAMVIQNPRYQVTQFGKPVTLSCSQTLNHNVMYWYQQKSSQAPKLLFHYYDKDFNNEADTPDNFQSRRPNTSFCFLDIRSPGLGDTAMYLCAIPLVPTGEEQYFGPGTRLTVT.

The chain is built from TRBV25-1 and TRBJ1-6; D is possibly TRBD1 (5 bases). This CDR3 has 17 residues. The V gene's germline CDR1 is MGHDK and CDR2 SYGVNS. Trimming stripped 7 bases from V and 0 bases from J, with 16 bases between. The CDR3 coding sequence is TGTGCCAGCACCACGGGGGTAAGGAGCTCCTATAATTCACCCCTCCACTTT. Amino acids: CASTTGVRSSYNSPLHF.

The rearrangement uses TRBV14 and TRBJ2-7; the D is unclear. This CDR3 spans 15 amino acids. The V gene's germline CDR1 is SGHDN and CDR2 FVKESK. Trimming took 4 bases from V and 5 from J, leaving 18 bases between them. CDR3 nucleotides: TGTGCCAGCAGCCCCCTCCTGGGCTCAGCCCACGAGCAGTACTTC. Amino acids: CASSPLLGSAHEQYF.

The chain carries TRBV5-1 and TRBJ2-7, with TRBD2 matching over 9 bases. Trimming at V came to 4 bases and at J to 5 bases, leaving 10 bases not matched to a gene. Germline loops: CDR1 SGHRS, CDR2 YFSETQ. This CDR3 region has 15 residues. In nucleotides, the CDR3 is TGCGCCAGCAGCGTGTTAACGCGGGGGGGCAACGAGCAGTACTTC. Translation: CASSVLTRGGNEQYF.

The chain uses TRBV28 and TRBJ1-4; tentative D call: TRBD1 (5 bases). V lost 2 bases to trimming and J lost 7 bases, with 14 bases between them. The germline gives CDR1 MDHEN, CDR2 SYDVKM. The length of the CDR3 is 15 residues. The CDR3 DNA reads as TGTGCCAGCAGTTTAGCGGGACGGTCAGGTGAAAAACTGTTTTTT. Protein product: CASSLAGRSGEKLFF.

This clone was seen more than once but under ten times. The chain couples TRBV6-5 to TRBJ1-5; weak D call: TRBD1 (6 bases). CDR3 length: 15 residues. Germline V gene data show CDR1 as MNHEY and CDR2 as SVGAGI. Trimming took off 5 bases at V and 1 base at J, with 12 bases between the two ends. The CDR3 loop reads CASSGGHPSNQPQHF. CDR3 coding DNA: TGTGCCAGCAGTGGGGGCCACCCCAGCAATCAGCCCCAGCATTTT.

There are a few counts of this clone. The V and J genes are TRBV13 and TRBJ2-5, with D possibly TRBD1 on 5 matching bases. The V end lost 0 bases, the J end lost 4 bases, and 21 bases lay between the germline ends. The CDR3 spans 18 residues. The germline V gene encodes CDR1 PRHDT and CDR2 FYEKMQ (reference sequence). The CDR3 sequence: CASSLGLPGRVLGETQYF. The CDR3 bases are TGTGCCAGCAGCTTAGGCCTACCTGGCAGGGTGTTAGGAGAGACCCAGTACTTC. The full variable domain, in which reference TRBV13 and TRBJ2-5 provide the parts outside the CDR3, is AAGVIQSPRHLIKEKRETATLKCYPIPRHDTVYWYQQGPGQDPQFLISFYEKMQSDKGSIPDRFSAQQFSDYHSELNMSSLELGDSALYFCASSLGLPGRVLGETQYFGPGTRLLVL.

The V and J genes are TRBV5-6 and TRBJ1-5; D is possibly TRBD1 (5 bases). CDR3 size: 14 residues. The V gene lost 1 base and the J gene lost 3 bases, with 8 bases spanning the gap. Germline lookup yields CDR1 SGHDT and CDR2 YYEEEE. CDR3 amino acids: CASSLNRLNQPQHF. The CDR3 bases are TGTGCCAGCAGCTTGAACAGGCTCAATCAGCCCCAGCATTTT.

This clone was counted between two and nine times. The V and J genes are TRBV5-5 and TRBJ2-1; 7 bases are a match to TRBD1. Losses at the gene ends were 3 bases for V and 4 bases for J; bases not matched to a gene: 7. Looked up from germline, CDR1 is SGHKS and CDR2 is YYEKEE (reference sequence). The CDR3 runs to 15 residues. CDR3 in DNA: TGTGCCAGCAGCTGGACAGGTACAACATACAATGAGCAGTTCTTC. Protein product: CASSWTGTTYNEQFF.

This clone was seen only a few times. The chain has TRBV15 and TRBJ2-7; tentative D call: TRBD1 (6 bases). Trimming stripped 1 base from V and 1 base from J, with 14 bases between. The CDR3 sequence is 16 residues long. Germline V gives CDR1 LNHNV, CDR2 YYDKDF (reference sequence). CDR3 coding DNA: TGTGCCACCAGCAGAGGAAGCCAGGGGTTTTCCTACGAGCAGTACTTC. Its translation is CATSRGSQGFSYEQYF.